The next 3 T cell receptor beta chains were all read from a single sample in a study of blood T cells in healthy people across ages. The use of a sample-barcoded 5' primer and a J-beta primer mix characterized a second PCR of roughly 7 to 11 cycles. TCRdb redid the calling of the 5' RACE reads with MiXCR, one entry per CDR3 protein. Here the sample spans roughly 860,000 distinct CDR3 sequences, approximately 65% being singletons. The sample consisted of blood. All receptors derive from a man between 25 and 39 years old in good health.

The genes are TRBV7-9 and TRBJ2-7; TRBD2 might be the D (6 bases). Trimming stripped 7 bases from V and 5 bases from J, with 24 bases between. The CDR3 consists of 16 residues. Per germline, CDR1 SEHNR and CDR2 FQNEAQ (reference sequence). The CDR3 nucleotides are TGTGCCAGCACCCATTGGAGGGGAGAAGGGAACCACGAGCAGTACTTC. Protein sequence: CASTHWRGEGNHEQYF.

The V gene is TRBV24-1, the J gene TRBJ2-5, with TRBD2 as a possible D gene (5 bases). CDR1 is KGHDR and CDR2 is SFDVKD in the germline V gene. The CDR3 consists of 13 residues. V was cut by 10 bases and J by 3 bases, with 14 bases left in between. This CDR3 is CATSDTPKETQYF. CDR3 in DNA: TGTGCCACTAGCGACACCCCCAAAGAGACCCAGTACTTC.

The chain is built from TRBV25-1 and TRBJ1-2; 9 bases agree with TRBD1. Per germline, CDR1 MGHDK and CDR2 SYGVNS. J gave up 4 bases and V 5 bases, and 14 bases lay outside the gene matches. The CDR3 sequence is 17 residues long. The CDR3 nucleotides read TGTGCCAGCAGTTCCCATTGGGCTACAGGGGGCGGCTATGGCTACACCTTC. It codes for CASSSHWATGGGYGYTF.